The clone carrying this T cell receptor beta chain has a count of ten or more. Its antigen is as yet unknown. The entry originates in a study of T-cell reconstitution after alpha-beta-depleted transplantation in children. General observations from the study: Alpha-beta T cells about two months after transplant reportedly derived from several hundred expanded graft clones. At one year after transplant, newly produced T cells mostly accounted for T-cell counts and diversity.

With 6 bases removed from V and 0 bases from J, the gap between germline ends came to 10 bases. CDR3 length equals 14 residues. CDR1 KGHDR and CDR2 SFDVKD come from the germline V gene. Construction of the TCRbeta library involved unique molecular identifiers. TCRdb passed the PCR reads through MiXCR, listing each CDR3 protein once. The repertoire holds about 29,000 distinct CDR3 sequences, with 5% to 7% as singletons. The chain employs TRBV24-1 and TRBJ1-1; TRBD1 is a possible D gene (6 bases). Specimen: PBMCs, mostly from graft donor cells, collected 180 days after TCRalphabeta/CD19-depleted stem cell transplant. This TCR was recovered from a male patient under 18 who had a stem cell transplant for acute myeloid leukemia, so the T cells may come from the graft donor. The CDR3 protein is CATSRGPMNTEAFF. The CDR3 DNA is TGTGCCACCAGTCGGGGGCCCATGAACACTGAAGCTTTCTTT.